Shown below are 20 T cell receptor beta chains from a single sample sequenced in a study of CD8 T cells in ankylosing spondylitis. Which antigens these TCRs recognize remains unknown. TCRdb independently ran MiXCR on the 5' RACE reads; one entry per CDR3 protein. Of 390,000 or so distinct CDR3 sequences detected, approximately 20% appear once; the ten largest clones hold less than 20%. Broader study findings: It appeared that ankylosing spondylitis blood was characterized by a TCR beta motif of several highly homologous variants.

Sequenced material: blood, either unsorted or a sorted T cell fraction (not recorded which). These TCRs come from a male donor with ankylosing spondylitis.

This clonotype was observed a few times. This chain uses TRBV4-2 with TRBJ1-1; D is ambiguous. Germline CDR1 reads LGHNA; CDR2 reads YNFKEQ. Trimming cost V 2 bases and J 2 bases, with 12 bases left between them. CDR3 length equals 15 residues. The CDR3 region is CASSQLTTYNTEAFF. CDR3 bases: TGTGCCAGCAGCCAACTTACCACCTATAACACTGAAGCTTTCTTT.

This clonotype was counted a few times. V and J are TRBV12-3 or TRBV12-4 and TRBJ2-2; perhaps TRBD1 as D (6 bases). There are 15 residues in the CDR3. Trimming took off 3 bases at V and 5 bases at J, with 13 bases between the two ends. The CDR3 loop is CASSLRQAGTGELFF. CDR3 in DNA: TGTGCCAGCAGTTTGAGACAGGCAGGAACCGGGGAGCTGTTTTTT.

This clonotype was picked up many times. This chain links TRBV28 with TRBJ2-5; a possible D gene is TRBD1 (6 bases). This CDR3 has 13 residues. Germline V gives CDR1 MDHEN, CDR2 SYDVKM. V lost 3 bases and J 6 bases, leaving 11 bases between the germline ends. The CDR3 reads CASSLGTLQTQYF. The CDR3 region has the DNA TGTGCCAGCAGTTTGGGGACATTGCAGACCCAGTACTTC.

Many counts were recorded for this clonotype. Sequence at one end of the junction differs from germline and may be a read error. V is TRBV5-1 and J is TRBJ2-1; D unresolved. The CDR3 consists of 13 residues. Germline CDR1 and CDR2: SGHRS and YFSETQ. Here the CDR3 reads CASSFGQNNEQFF. The CDR3 DNA is TGTGCCAGCAGTTTCGGGCAGAACAATGAGCAGTTCTTC.

This chain links TRBV9 with TRBJ1-2; 9 bases fit TRBD1. CDR3 length: 17 residues. Germline V gene data show CDR1 as SGDLS and CDR2 as YYNGEE. The trim removed 3 bases at V and 6 bases at J, leaving 15 bases unmatched. The CDR3 nucleotides read TGTGCCAGCAGCGGCCGGGACAGGGATTCTCGGGCCCATGGCTACACCTTC. This gives the protein CASSGRDRDSRAHGYTF.

V is TRBV21-1 and J is TRBJ2-1; the table's D call TRBD2 went unverified against the DNA. TRBV21-1 is classified as a pseudogene. CDR3 length equals 18 residues. The CDR3 here is CASSKGLAGVLIFNEQFF. CDR3 DNA: TGTGCCAGCAGCAAAGGACTAGCGGGAGTTCTGATCTTCAATGAGCAGTTCTTC.

This clonotype was seen many times. The chain couples TRBV29-1 to TRBJ2-7; unclear D gene. Germline CDR1 SQVTM, CDR2 ANQGSEA. The CDR3 runs to 11 residues. Trimming stripped 2 bases from V and 1 base from J, with 3 bases between. The CDR3 sequence is CSVEQSYEQYF. The DNA for the CDR3 is TGCAGCGTTGAACAGTCCTACGAGCAGTACTTC.

The gene calls are TRBV27 and TRBJ1-2; D gene ambiguous. The CDR3 length is 12 residues. Deletions cut 7 bases from V and 8 bases from J, with 14 bases between. The germline CDR1 and CDR2 sequences are MNHEY and SMNVEV (reference sequence). The CDR3 loop reads CASTSQTGGYTF. The CDR3, as DNA: TGTGCCAGCACCTCCCAGACGGGAGGCTACACCTTC.

The CDR3 nucleotides are TGTGCCATCAGTGAGCGCGGATGCGAGCAGTACTTC. Translation: CAISERGCEQYF. The chain carries TRBV10-3 and TRBJ2-7; D unresolved. V gave up 2 bases and J gave up 6 bases, with 8 bases separating them. The CDR3 is made up of 12 amino acids. Germline loops: CDR1 ENHRY, CDR2 SYGVKD.

V is TRBV19 and J is TRBJ1-5; D perhaps matches TRBD1 (6 bases). The CDR3 has 15 residues. V lost 0 bases to trimming and J lost 6 bases, with 12 bases between them. Germline loops: CDR1 LNHDA, CDR2 SQIVND (reference sequence). The DNA of the CDR3 is TGTGCCAGTAGTATAGATCCGGGGGCGGGTCAGCCCCAGCATTTT. Translated, it gives CASSIDPGAGQPQHF. Complete variable domain (other parts from reference TRBV19 and TRBJ1-5): DGGITQSPKYLFRKEGQNVTLSCEQNLNHDAMYWYRQDPGQGLRLIYYSQIVNDFQKGDIAEGYSVSREKKESFPLTVTSAQKNPTAFYLCASSIDPGAGQPQHFGDGTRLSIL.

This clonotype was observed a handful of times. The chain carries TRBV28 and TRBJ2-7, with D possibly being TRBD2 (5 bases). CDR1 and CDR2 from the germline V gene are MDHEN and SYDVKM. This CDR3 region has 13 residues. V gave up 5 bases and J gave up 3 bases, with 11 bases separating them. The chain's CDR3 is CASSPPGDYEQYF. In nucleotides, the CDR3 is TGTGCCAGCAGTCCGCCCGGGGACTACGAGCAGTACTTC.

The chain has TRBV20-1 and TRBJ2-1; 10 nucleotides line up with TRBD2. CDR3 length equals 16 residues. Germline lookup yields CDR1 DFQATT and CDR2 SNEGSKA (reference sequence). The V and J ends lost 0 bases and 7 bases, in that order; junction bases with no gene match: 9. CDR3 amino acids: CSARDPLAGVANEQFF. In nucleotides, the CDR3 is TGCAGTGCTAGAGATCCCCTAGCGGGAGTGGCTAATGAGCAGTTCTTC.

There are a few counts of this clonotype. The rearrangement uses TRBV12-3 or TRBV12-4 and TRBJ1-2; D might be TRBD1 (6 bases). Deletions cut 6 bases from V and 3 bases from J, with 17 bases between. CDR3 length equals 15 residues. CDR3 residues: CASRPSLAGDYGYTF. The CDR3 DNA reads TGTGCCAGCAGACCCTCCCTGGCAGGGGACTATGGCTACACCTTC.

This clonotype appeared many times. The genes are TRBV7-2 and TRBJ2-7, with D perhaps being TRBD1 or TRBD2 (6 bases each). The germline gives CDR1 SGHTA, CDR2 FQGNSA. Trimming removed 6 bases from V and 5 bases from J, with 17 bases in between. This CDR3 is built from 14 residues. CDR3 amino acids: CASSQNSGEDEQYF. Written as DNA, the CDR3 is TGTGCCAGCAGTCAAAACTCAGGGGAGGACGAGCAGTACTTC.

V and J are TRBV7-2 and TRBJ1-2; D is unresolved. Germline V gene sequence: CDR1 SGHTA, CDR2 FQGNSA. CDR3 size: 14 residues. Trimming pared 2 bases from V and 4 bases from J, leaving 11 bases between. CDR3: CASSLSGRPYGYTF. CDR3 DNA: TGTGCCAGCAGCTTAAGCGGCAGACCCTATGGCTACACCTTC. Using reference TRBV7-2 and TRBJ1-2 for the parts outside the CDR3, the full variable domain is GAGVSQSPSNKVTEKGKDVELRCDPISGHTALYWYRQSLGQGLEFLIYFQGNSAPDKSGLPSDRFSAERTGGSVSTLTIQRTQQEDSAVYLCASSLSGRPYGYTFGSGTRLTVV.

V usage is TRBV29-1 and J usage is TRBJ2-7, with TRBD2 matching over 8 bases. CDR3 length equals 12 residues. Germline V lookup: CDR1 SQVTM, CDR2 ANQGSEA. V lost 4 bases, J lost 7 bases, and 6 bases stayed unmatched. The CDR3 spells CSVVTSVLEQYF. The CDR3 coding sequence is TGCAGCGTTGTGACTAGCGTCTTGGAGCAGTACTTC.

The V call is TRBV11-1, the J call TRBJ2-7, with 12 bases that match TRBD2. Germline V gene data show CDR1 as SGHAT and CDR2 as FQDESV (reference sequence). Trimming removed 2 bases from V and 7 bases from J; junction bases left unmatched: 3. CDR3 size: 14 residues. The DNA for the CDR3 is TGTGCCAGCAGCTTAAGACTAGCGGGAGTTGAGCAGTACTTC. As protein: CASSLRLAGVEQYF. Based on the CDR3 plus reference TRBV11-1 and TRBJ2-7, the full variable domain is EAEVAQSPRYKITEKSQAVAFWCDPISGHATLYWYRQILGQGPELLVQFQDESVVDDSQLPKDRFSAERLKGVDSTLKIQPAELGDSAMYLCASSLRLAGVEQYFGPGTRLTVT.

This clonotype was found a few times. The chain carries TRBV27 and TRBJ2-2; no firm D call. The CDR3 has 13 amino acids. V was trimmed by 5 bases and J by 3 bases, leaving 7 bases between them. The germline V gene has CDR1 MNHEY and CDR2 SMNVEV (reference sequence). The CDR3 is CASSVRHTGELFF. The CDR3 region has the DNA TGTGCCAGCAGTGTAAGACACACCGGGGAGCTGTTTTTT.

This clonotype has ten or more counts. The CDR3 bases are TGCGCCAGCAGCCTCCGGGACAGGGGGGACTATGAAAAACTGTTTTTT. Protein: CASSLRDRGDYEKLFF. J is TRBJ1-4 and V is TRBV4-1; 11 bases agree with TRBD1. The V segment lost 4 bases and the J segment 6 bases; nucleotides outside the gene matches: 7. The CDR3 totals 16 residues. Germline values: CDR1 MGHRA, CDR2 YSYEKL.

This clonotype has a handful of counts. The chain has TRBV18 and TRBJ1-1, with unresolved D. This CDR3 has 14 residues. Germline lookup yields CDR1 KGHSH and CDR2 LQKENI. Trimming pared 3 bases from V and 4 bases from J, leaving 12 bases between. The CDR3 spells CASSPLPGPTEAFF. The CDR3, as DNA: TGTGCCAGCTCACCTCTCCCAGGACCCACTGAAGCTTTCTTT. Using reference TRBV18 and TRBJ1-1 for the parts outside the CDR3, the full variable domain is NAGVMQNPRHLVRRRGQEARLRCSPMKGHSHVYWYRQLPEEGLKFMVYLQKENIIDESGMPKERFSAEFPKEGPSILRIQQVVRGDSAAYFCASSPLPGPTEAFFGQGTRLTVV.